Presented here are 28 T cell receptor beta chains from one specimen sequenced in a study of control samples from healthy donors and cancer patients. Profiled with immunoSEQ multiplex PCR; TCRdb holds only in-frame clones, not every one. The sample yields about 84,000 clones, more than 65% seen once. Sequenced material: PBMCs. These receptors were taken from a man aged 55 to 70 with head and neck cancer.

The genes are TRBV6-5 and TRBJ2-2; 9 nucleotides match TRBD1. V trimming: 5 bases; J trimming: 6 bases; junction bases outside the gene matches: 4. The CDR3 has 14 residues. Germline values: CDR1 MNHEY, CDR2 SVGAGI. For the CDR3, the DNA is TGTGCCAGCAGTCCGGGACAGGGCTCCGGGGAGCTGTTTTTT. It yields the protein CASSPGQGSGELFF.

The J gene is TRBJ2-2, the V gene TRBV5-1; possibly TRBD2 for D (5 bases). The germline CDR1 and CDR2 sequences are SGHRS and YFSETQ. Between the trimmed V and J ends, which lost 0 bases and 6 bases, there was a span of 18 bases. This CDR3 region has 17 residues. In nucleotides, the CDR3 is TGCGCCAGCAGCTTGGCCACTAACGCGCTGAGGGCCGGGGAGCTGTTTTTT. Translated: CASSLATNALRAGELFF. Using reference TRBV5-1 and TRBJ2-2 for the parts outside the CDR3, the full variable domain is KAGVTQTPRYLIKTRGQQVTLSCSPISGHRSVSWYQQTPGQGLQFLFEYFSETQRNKGNFPGRFSGRQFSNSRSEMNVSTLELGDSALYLCASSLATNALRAGELFFGEGSRLTVL.

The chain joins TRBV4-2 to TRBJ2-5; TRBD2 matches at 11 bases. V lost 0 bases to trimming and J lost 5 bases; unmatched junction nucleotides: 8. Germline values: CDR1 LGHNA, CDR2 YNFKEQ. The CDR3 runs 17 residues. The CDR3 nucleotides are TGTGCCAGCAGCCAAGAGTCTAGCGGGAGGATCGGTGAGACCCAGTACTTC. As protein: CASSQESSGRIGETQYF.

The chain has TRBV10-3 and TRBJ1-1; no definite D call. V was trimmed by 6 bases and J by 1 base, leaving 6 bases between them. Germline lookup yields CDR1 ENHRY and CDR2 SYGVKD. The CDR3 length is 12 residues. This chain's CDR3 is CAIRAENTEAFF. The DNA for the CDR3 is TGTGCCATCAGGGCCGAGAACACTGAAGCTTTCTTT.

CDR3 bases: TGTGCCAGCAGTGAGTATGGCAGGGCGGACGAAAAACTGTTTTTT. Translating it yields CASSEYGRADEKLFF. The V and J genes are TRBV25-1 and TRBJ1-4, with D perhaps TRBD1 (5 bases). The CDR3 sequence is 15 residues long. Germline CDR1 reads MGHDK; CDR2 reads SYGVNS. V lost 3 bases to trimming and J lost 8 bases, with 16 bases between them.

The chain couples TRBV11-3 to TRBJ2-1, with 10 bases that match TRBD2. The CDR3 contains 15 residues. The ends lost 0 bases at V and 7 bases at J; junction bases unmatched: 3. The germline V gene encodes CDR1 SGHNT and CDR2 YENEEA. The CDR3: CASSLEGSGRNEQFF. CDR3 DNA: TGTGCCAGCAGCTTAGAAGGTAGCGGGAGGAATGAGCAGTTCTTC.

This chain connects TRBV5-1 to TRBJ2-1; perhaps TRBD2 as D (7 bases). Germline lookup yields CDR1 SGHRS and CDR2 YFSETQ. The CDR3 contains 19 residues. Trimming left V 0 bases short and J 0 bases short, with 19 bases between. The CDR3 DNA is TGCGCCAGCAGCTTGGGGTTCGGGCGGGGGCCAGGCTCCTACAATGAGCAGTTCTTC. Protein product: CASSLGFGRGPGSYNEQFF.

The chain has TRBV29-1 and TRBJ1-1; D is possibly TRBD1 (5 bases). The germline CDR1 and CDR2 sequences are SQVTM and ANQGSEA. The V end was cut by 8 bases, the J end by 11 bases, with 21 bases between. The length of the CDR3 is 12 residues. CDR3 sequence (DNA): TGCAGCATTTGGGGGAATGGGATGGTCGCTTTCTTT. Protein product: CSIWGNGMVAFF.

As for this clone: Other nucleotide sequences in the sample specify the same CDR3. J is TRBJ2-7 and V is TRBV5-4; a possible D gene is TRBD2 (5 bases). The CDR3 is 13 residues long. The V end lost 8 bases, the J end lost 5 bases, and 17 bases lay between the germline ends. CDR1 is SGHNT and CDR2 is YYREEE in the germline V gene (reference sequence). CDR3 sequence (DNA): TGTGCCAGTAGCCGACGGGGAACTCACGAGCAGTACTTC. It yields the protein CASSRRGTHEQYF.

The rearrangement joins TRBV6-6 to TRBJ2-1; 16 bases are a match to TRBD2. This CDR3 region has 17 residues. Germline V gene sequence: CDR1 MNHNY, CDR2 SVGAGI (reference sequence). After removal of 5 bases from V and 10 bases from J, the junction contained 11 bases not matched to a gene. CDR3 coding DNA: TGTGCCAGCAGTCGCCGCGAACCGGGACTAGCGGGAGGGGAGCAGTTCTTC. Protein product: CASSRREPGLAGGEQFF.

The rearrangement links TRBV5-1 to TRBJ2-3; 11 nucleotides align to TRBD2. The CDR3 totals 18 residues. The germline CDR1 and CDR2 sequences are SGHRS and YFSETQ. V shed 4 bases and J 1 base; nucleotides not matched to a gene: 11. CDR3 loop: CASSHGTSGIRGTDTQYF. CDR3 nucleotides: TGCGCCAGCAGCCACGGGACTAGCGGCATTCGAGGCACAGATACGCAGTATTTT.

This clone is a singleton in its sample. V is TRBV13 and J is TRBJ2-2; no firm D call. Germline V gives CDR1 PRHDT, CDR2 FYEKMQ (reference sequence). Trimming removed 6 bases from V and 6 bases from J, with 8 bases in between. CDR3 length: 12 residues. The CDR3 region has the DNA TGTGCCAGCAGTATGATAGCCGGGGAGCTGTTTTTT. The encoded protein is CASSMIAGELFF.

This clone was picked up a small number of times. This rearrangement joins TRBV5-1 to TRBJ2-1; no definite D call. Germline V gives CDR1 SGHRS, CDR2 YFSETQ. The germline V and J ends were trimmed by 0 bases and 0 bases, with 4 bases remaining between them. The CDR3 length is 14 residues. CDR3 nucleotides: TGCGCCAGCAGCTTGGTGGGCTCCTACAATGAGCAGTTCTTC. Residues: CASSLVGSYNEQFF. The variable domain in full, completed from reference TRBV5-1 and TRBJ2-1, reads KAGVTQTPRYLIKTRGQQVTLSCSPISGHRSVSWYQQTPGQGLQFLFEYFSETQRNKGNFPGRFSGRQFSNSRSEMNVSTLELGDSALYLCASSLVGSYNEQFFGPGTRLTVL.

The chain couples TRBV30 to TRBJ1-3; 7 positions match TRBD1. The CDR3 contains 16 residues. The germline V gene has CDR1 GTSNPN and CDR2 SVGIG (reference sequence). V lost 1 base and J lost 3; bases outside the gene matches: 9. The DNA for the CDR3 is TGTGCCTGGAGTGCGGGTCAGGGGGTAGGTGGAAACACCATATATTTT. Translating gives CAWSAGQGVGGNTIYF.

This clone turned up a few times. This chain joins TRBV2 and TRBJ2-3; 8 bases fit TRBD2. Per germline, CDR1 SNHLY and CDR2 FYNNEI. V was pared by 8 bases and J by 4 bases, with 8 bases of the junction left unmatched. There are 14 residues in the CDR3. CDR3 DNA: TGTGCCAGCTCCCTTAGCGGGACCGCAGATACGCAGTATTTT. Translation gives CASSLSGTADTQYF.

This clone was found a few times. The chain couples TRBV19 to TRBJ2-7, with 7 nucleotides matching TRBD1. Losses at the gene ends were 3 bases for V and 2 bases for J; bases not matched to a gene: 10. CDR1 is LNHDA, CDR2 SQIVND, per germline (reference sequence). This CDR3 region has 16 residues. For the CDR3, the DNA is TGTGCCAGTAGTATGGTCGTACAGGGGTTTCCCTACGAGCAGTACTTC. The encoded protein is CASSMVVQGFPYEQYF.

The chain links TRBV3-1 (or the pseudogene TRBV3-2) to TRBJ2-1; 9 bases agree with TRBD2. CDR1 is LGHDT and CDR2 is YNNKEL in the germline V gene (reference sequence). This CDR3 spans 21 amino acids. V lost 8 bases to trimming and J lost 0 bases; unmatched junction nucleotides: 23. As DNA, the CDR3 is TGTGCCAGCTCCCGTTATTCCCTAGCGGGATTACGCTATGACTCCTACAATGAGCAGTTCTTC. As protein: CASSRYSLAGLRYDSYNEQFF.

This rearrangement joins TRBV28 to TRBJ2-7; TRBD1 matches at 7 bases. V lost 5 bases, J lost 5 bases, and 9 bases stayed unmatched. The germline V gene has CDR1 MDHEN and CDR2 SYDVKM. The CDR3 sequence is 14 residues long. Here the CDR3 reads CASSPTGYRDEQYF. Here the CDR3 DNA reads TGTGCCAGCAGTCCGACAGGGTATAGGGACGAGCAGTACTTC.

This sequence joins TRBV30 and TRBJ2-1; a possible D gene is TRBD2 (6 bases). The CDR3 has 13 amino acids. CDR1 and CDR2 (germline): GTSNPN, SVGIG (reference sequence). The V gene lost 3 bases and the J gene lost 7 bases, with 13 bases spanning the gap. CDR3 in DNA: TGTGCCTGGAGCTGGGAGGTTCGGAATGAGCAGTTCTTC. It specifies CAWSWEVRNEQFF.

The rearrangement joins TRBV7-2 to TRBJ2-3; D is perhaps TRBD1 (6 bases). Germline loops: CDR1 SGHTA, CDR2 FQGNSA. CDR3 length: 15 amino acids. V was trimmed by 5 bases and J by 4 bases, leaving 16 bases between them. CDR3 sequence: CASSPRGTGSDTQYF. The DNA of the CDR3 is TGTGCCAGCAGCCCTAGGGGTACAGGGTCAGATACGCAGTATTTT.

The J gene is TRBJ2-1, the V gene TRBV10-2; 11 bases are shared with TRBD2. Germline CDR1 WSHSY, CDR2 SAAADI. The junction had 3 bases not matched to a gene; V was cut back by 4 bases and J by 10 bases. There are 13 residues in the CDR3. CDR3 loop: CASSALAGVEQFF. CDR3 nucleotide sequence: TGCGCCAGCAGTGCACTAGCGGGAGTAGAGCAGTTCTTC.

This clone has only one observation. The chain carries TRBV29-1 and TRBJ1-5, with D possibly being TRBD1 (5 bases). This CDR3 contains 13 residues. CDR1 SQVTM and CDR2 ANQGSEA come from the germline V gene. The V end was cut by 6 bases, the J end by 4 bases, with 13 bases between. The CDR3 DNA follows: TGCAGCGTGGGGGGTGAGGTAAATCAGCCCCAGCATTTT. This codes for CSVGGEVNQPQHF.

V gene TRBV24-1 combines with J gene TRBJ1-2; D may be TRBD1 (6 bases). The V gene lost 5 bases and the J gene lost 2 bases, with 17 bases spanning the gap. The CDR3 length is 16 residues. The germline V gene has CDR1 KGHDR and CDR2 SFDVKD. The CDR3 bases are TGTGCCACCAGTGCGGGTAGTGGACAGCTGAACTATGGCTACACCTTC. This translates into CATSAGSGQLNYGYTF.

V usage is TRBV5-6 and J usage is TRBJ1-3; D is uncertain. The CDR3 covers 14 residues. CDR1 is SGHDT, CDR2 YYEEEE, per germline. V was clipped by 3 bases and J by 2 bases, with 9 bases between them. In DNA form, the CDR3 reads TGTGCCAGCAGCTGGAAGGGAGCTGGAAACACCATATATTTT. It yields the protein CASSWKGAGNTIYF.

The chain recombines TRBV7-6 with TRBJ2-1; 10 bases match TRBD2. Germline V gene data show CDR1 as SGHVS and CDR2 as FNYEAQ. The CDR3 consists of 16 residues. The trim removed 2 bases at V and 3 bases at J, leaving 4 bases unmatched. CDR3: CASSLSLAGVYNEQFF. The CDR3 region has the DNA TGTGCCAGCAGCTTAAGTCTAGCGGGGGTCTACAATGAGCAGTTCTTC.

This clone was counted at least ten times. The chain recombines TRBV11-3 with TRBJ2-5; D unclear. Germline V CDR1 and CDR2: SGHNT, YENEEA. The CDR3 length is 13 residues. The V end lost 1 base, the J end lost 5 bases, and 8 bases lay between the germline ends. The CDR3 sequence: CASSLGGRETQYF. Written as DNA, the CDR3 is TGTGCCAGCAGCTTAGGCGGAAGGGAGACCCAGTACTTC.

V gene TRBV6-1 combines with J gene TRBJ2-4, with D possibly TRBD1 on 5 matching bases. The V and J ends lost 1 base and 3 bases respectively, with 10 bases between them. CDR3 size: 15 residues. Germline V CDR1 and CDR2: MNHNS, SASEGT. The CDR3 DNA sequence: TGTGCCAGCAGTGAAGTACAGGAGATCAAAAACATTCAGTACTTC. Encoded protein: CASSEVQEIKNIQYF.

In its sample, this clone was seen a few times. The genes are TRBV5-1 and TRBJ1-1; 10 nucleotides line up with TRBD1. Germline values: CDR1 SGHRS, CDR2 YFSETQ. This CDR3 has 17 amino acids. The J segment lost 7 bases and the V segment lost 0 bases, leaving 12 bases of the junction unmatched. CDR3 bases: TGCGCCAGCAGCTTGGGTGGGGACAGGGGTAAACCCATTGAAGCTTTCTTT. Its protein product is CASSLGGDRGKPIEAFF.